Listed here is a single T cell receptor beta chain. CDR3 length: 14 residues. The V gene's germline CDR1 is SQVTM and CDR2 ANQGSEA. V was clipped by 1 base and J by 4 bases; unmatched bases: 2. The data belong to a study of blood T cell repertoires in COVID-19. Original processing notes: The assay estimated nucleated cells by amplifying reference gene primers. Sequencing was performed with immunoSEQ multiplex PCR; in TCRdb, only in-frame clones are kept and a portion is missing. V, J and clone size are taken as reported in that table, and D and trimming were inferred from the DNA itself. The profile shows 300,000 to 350,000 clones, approximately 82% of them singletons.

The TCR was taken from a man aged 25 to 40 with active or convalescent COVID-19. The rearrangement joins TRBV29-1 to TRBJ2-3, with 10 bases that match TRBD2. The sequenced sample was peripheral blood. The CDR3 spells CSVEASGRPDTQYF. CDR3 nucleotides: TGCAGCGTTGAAGCTAGCGGGAGACCAGATACGCAGTATTTT.